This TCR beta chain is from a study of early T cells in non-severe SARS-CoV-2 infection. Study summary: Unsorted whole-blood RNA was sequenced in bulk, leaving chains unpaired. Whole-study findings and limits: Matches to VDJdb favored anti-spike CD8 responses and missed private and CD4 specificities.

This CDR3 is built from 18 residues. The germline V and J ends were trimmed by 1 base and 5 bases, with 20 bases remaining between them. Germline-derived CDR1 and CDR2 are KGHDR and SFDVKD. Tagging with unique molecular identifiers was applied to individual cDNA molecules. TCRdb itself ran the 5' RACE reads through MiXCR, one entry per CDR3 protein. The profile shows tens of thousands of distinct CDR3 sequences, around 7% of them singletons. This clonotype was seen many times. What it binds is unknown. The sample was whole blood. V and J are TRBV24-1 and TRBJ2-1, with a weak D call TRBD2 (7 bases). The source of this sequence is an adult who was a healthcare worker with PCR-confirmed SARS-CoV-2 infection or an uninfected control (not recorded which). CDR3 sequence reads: CATSDFRGGRVANNEQFF. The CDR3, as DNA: TGTGCCACCAGTGATTTTAGAGGGGGGAGGGTGGCTAACAATGAGCAGTTCTTC.